This T cell receptor (beta chain) stems from a study of type 1 regulatory T cells. MiXCR, applied by TCRdb to the reads, yields one record per CDR3 protein. The table lists fewer than 25,000 distinct CDR3 sequences, over 60% of them singletons. V was clipped by 6 bases and J by 7 bases; unmatched bases: 12. This CDR3 spans 15 amino acids. Germline lookup yields CDR1 DFQATT and CDR2 SNEGSKA (reference sequence). Concerning this clonotype: The antigen is undetermined.

The genes are TRBV20-1 and TRBJ2-3; 11 positions agree with TRBD2. The sample taken for sequencing was cultured T cells, either the whole culture or a sorted T cell fraction (not recorded which). Subset denoted: Tr1-enriched cell product generated in vitro against host alloantigens. This clonotype was obtained from a human donor in good health. The CDR3 DNA reads as TGCAGTGCCCCCCTAGGGCTAGCGGGGGGAAATACGCAGTATTTT. Protein sequence: CSAPLGLAGGNTQYF.